The rows below give T cell receptor beta chains drawn from one sample of a study of shared clonotypes between healthy human individuals. Measured with immunoSEQ multiplex PCR; TCRdb has only the in-frame clones, and not every one. The sample shows roughly 700,000 clones, 90% of them seen only once. Material: memory CD8+ T cells from PBMCs. The origin of the receptors is a man aged 18-30 years in good health. Some clones in this sample may be carry-over from other donors' samples. CDR3s include the opening cysteine and the closing phenylalanine or tryptophan. The D gene is left open where the match is weak. Size is stated for part of the rows, as once, few or many counts, or as a class when the clone is expanded.

clone_size: -
j_call: TRBJ2-7
v_call: TRBV5-1
d_call: TRBD1
cdr3_aa: CASSSSGTGNYEQYF
cdr3_nt: TGCGCCAGCAGCTCCTCCGGGACAGGGAACTACGAGCAGTACTTC

clone_size: -
j_call: TRBJ1-3
v_call: TRBV4-1
d_call: -
cdr3_aa: CASSQVGGPGNTIYF
cdr3_nt: TGCGCCAGCAGCCAAGTGGGGGGGCCTGGAAACACCATATATTTT

clone_size: -
j_call: TRBJ2-1
v_call: TRBV5-1
d_call: -
cdr3_aa: CASSLFAGPFDEQFF
cdr3_nt: TGCGCCAGCAGCTTGTTTGCGGGACCCTTCGATGAGCAGTTCTTC

clone_size: -
j_call: TRBJ2-7
v_call: TRBV2
d_call: TRBD1
cdr3_aa: CASRDSYLYEQYF
cdr3_nt: TGTGCCAGCCGGGACAGTTACCTATACGAGCAGTACTTC

clone_size: -
j_call: TRBJ2-7
v_call: TRBV5-1
d_call: -
cdr3_aa: CASSLGAYEQYF
cdr3_nt: TGCGCCAGCAGCTTGGGGGCCTACGAGCAGTACTTC

clone_size: -
j_call: TRBJ2-7
v_call: TRBV7-2
d_call: TRBD2
cdr3_aa: CASSLVAGGPSYEQYF
cdr3_nt: TGTGCCAGCAGCTTAGTGGCGGGAGGGCCTAGCTACGAGCAGTACTTC

clone_size: -
j_call: TRBJ2-5
v_call: TRBV6-1
d_call: -
cdr3_aa: CASSDEMGQETQYF
cdr3_nt: TGTGCCAGCAGTGATGAGATGGGACAAGAGACCCAGTACTTC

clone_size: -
j_call: TRBJ2-1
v_call: TRBV4-3
d_call: -
cdr3_aa: CASSRGGSASLRNEQFF
cdr3_nt: TGCGCCAGCAGCCGGGGAGGTTCGGCGAGCCTCCGCAATGAGCAGTTCTTC

clone_size: -
j_call: TRBJ2-5
v_call: TRBV30
d_call: TRBD2
cdr3_aa: CAWSSGGLEQYF
cdr3_nt: TGTGCCTGGAGCTCGGGGGGTTTGGAGCAGTACTTC

clone_size: -
j_call: TRBJ1-3
v_call: TRBV6-5
d_call: -
cdr3_aa: CASSPQGGSNTIYF
cdr3_nt: TGTGCCAGCAGCCCCCAGGGTGGGTCGAACACCATATATTTT

clone_size: -
j_call: TRBJ2-1
v_call: TRBV28
d_call: TRBD1
cdr3_aa: CASSSRDRGLYNEQFF
cdr3_nt: TGTGCCAGCAGTTCCCGGGACAGGGGGTTATACAATGAGCAGTTCTTC

clone_size: -
j_call: TRBJ1-5
v_call: TRBV7-9
d_call: -
cdr3_aa: CASSSGTLDVQPQHF
cdr3_nt: TGTGCCAGCAGCTCCGGGACACTTGACGTTCAGCCCCAGCATTTT

clone_size: -
j_call: TRBJ2-7
v_call: TRBV29-1
d_call: -
cdr3_aa: CSVEGGSEPYEQYF
cdr3_nt: TGCAGCGTTGAAGGAGGTAGCGAGCCCTACGAGCAGTACTTC

clone_size: once
j_call: TRBJ2-1
v_call: TRBV11-2
d_call: -
cdr3_aa: CASSLARGGHIYYNEQFF
cdr3_nt: TGTGCCAGCAGCTTAGCGCGGGGCGGACACATTTACTACAATGAGCAGTTCTTC

clone_size: -
j_call: TRBJ2-7
v_call: TRBV10-3
d_call: -
cdr3_aa: CATAADSYEQYF
cdr3_nt: TGTGCCACCGCAGCGGACTCCTACGAGCAGTACTTC

clone_size: once
j_call: TRBJ2-7
v_call: TRBV10-3
d_call: -
cdr3_aa: CAISEEDNPTDEQYF
cdr3_nt: TGTGCCATCAGTGAAGAGGACAACCCCACAGACGAGCAGTACTTC

clone_size: -
j_call: TRBJ2-5
v_call: TRBV4-2
d_call: TRBD2
cdr3_aa: CASSQGLAGGLSETQYF
cdr3_nt: TGTGCCAGCAGCCAGGGACTAGCGGGAGGTCTGTCTGAGACCCAGTACTTC

clone_size: -
j_call: TRBJ2-7
v_call: TRBV7-9
d_call: -
cdr3_aa: CALQREGSSYEQYF
cdr3_nt: TGTGCCTTACAGCGTGAGGGAAGCTCCTACGAGCAGTACTTC

clone_size: -
j_call: TRBJ2-1
v_call: TRBV4-3
d_call: -
cdr3_aa: CASSQDSVLAPPAYNEQFF
cdr3_nt: TGCGCCAGCAGCCAAGATTCAGTCCTGGCCCCCCCCGCCTACAATGAGCAGTTCTTC

clone_size: -
j_call: TRBJ1-3
v_call: TRBV28
d_call: -
cdr3_aa: CASSRGAVWGNTIYF
cdr3_nt: TGTGCCAGCAGCCGGGGGGCCGTTTGGGGAAACACCATATATTTT

clone_size: -
j_call: TRBJ1-4
v_call: TRBV6-6
d_call: -
cdr3_aa: CASSSFFIGKLFF
cdr3_nt: TGTGCCAGCAGTTCCTTTTTCATAGGAAAACTGTTTTTT

clone_size: -
j_call: TRBJ2-1
v_call: TRBV30
d_call: -
cdr3_aa: CAWTPGTSYNEQFF
cdr3_nt: TGTGCCTGGACCCCCGGGACATCATACAATGAGCAGTTCTTC

clone_size: -
j_call: TRBJ2-2
v_call: TRBV9
d_call: TRBD2
cdr3_aa: CASSGPGLANTGELFF
cdr3_nt: TGTGCCAGCAGCGGCCCAGGACTAGCGAACACCGGGGAGCTGTTTTTT

clone_size: -
j_call: TRBJ1-1
v_call: TRBV5-1
d_call: -
cdr3_aa: CASSWSMVGDYTEAFF
cdr3_nt: TGCGCCAGCAGCTGGTCGATGGTGGGGGACTACACTGAAGCTTTCTTT

clone_size: -
j_call: TRBJ1-4
v_call: TRBV27
d_call: -
cdr3_aa: CASSFFGGEKLFF
cdr3_nt: TGTGCCAGCAGTTTCTTCGGGGGGGAAAAACTGTTTTTT

clone_size: -
j_call: TRBJ2-4
v_call: TRBV28
d_call: TRBD1
cdr3_aa: CASTLRGAKNIQYF
cdr3_nt: TGTGCCAGCACCCTCAGGGGGGCCAAAAACATTCAGTACTTC

clone_size: -
j_call: TRBJ2-2
v_call: TRBV9
d_call: -
cdr3_aa: CASSPHRTINTGELFF
cdr3_nt: TGTGCCAGCAGCCCACACCGGACTATCAACACCGGGGAGCTGTTTTTT

clone_size: -
j_call: TRBJ2-6
v_call: TRBV7-3
d_call: -
cdr3_aa: CASSVRGSGANVLTF
cdr3_nt: TGTGCCAGCAGCGTCAGGGGATCTGGGGCCAACGTCCTGACTTTC

clone_size: -
j_call: TRBJ2-7
v_call: TRBV11-2
d_call: -
cdr3_aa: CASSLAGPSYEQYF
cdr3_nt: TGTGCCAGCAGCTTAGCGGGACCTTCCTACGAGCAGTACTTC

clone_size: -
j_call: TRBJ2-7
v_call: TRBV4-1
d_call: -
cdr3_aa: CASSQRQDYEQYF
cdr3_nt: TGCGCCAGCAGCCAAAGACAGGACTACGAGCAGTACTTC

clone_size: once
j_call: TRBJ2-7
v_call: TRBV18
d_call: TRBD1
cdr3_aa: CASSDPGTADLFYYEQYF
cdr3_nt: TGTGCCAGCTCTGATCCCGGGACAGCAGATCTATTCTACTACGAGCAGTACTTC

clone_size: -
j_call: TRBJ2-1
v_call: TRBV5-4
d_call: TRBD2
cdr3_aa: CASSLGLAERYYNEQFF
cdr3_nt: TGTGCCAGCAGCCTCGGACTAGCGGAAAGGTACTACAATGAGCAGTTCTTC

clone_size: -
j_call: TRBJ1-1
v_call: TRBV4-1
d_call: -
cdr3_aa: CASSQSSVNTEAFF
cdr3_nt: TGCGCCAGCAGCCAATCCTCAGTGAACACTGAAGCTTTCTTT

clone_size: -
j_call: TRBJ2-1
v_call: TRBV9
d_call: -
cdr3_aa: CASSATYNEQFF
cdr3_nt: TGTGCCAGCAGCGCGACCTACAATGAGCAGTTCTTC

clone_size: -
j_call: TRBJ2-7
v_call: TRBV10-1
d_call: TRBD1
cdr3_aa: CASSERQHGTGDYEQYF
cdr3_nt: TGCGCCAGCAGTGAGAGGCAGCACGGGACAGGGGACTACGAGCAGTACTTC

clone_size: -
j_call: TRBJ1-2
v_call: TRBV5-1
d_call: TRBD1
cdr3_aa: CASSSGTGHYGYTF
cdr3_nt: TGCGCCAGCAGTTCCGGGACAGGGCACTATGGCTACACCTTC

clone_size: -
j_call: TRBJ2-3
v_call: TRBV19
d_call: TRBD1
cdr3_aa: CASSIYGTAYTDTQYF
cdr3_nt: TGTGCCAGTAGTATATACGGGACAGCCTACACAGATACGCAGTATTTT

clone_size: -
j_call: TRBJ2-7
v_call: TRBV27
d_call: -
cdr3_aa: CASSPGLAFEQYF
cdr3_nt: TGTGCCAGCTCGCCGGGACTCGCTTTCGAGCAGTACTTC

clone_size: -
j_call: TRBJ2-2
v_call: TRBV19
d_call: -
cdr3_aa: CASSHVLYGIANTGELFF
cdr3_nt: TGTGCCAGTAGTCACGTTTTATATGGGATCGCGAACACCGGGGAGCTGTTTTTT

clone_size: -
j_call: TRBJ2-5
v_call: TRBV6-1
d_call: TRBD1
cdr3_aa: CASSRTGALQETQYF
cdr3_nt: TGTGCCAGCAGTCGGACAGGGGCCCTTCAAGAGACCCAGTACTTC

clone_size: -
j_call: TRBJ2-7
v_call: TRBV13
d_call: TRBD1
cdr3_aa: CASSLEGQPYEQYF
cdr3_nt: TGTGCCAGCAGCTTAGAGGGACAGCCCTACGAGCAGTACTTC

clone_size: -
j_call: TRBJ2-5
v_call: TRBV28
d_call: -
cdr3_aa: CASSFLPPPALRETQYF
cdr3_nt: TGTGCCAGCAGTTTTCTCCCCCCCCCTGCGTTGCGAGAGACCCAGTACTTC

clone_size: -
j_call: TRBJ2-7
v_call: TRBV7-6
d_call: -
cdr3_aa: CASSLAPGTWNEQYF
cdr3_nt: TGTGCCAGCAGCTTAGCGCCCGGGACTTGGAACGAGCAGTACTTC

clone_size: -
j_call: TRBJ2-7
v_call: TRBV11-2
d_call: TRBD2
cdr3_aa: CASTPRDSGKGWGSYEQYF
cdr3_nt: TGTGCCAGCACACCAAGGGATAGCGGGAAGGGCTGGGGGTCCTACGAGCAGTACTTC

clone_size: -
j_call: TRBJ2-7
v_call: TRBV27
d_call: TRBD2
cdr3_aa: CASSSGRLAALPRPYEQYF
cdr3_nt: TGTGCCAGCAGTTCGGGTCGGCTAGCGGCCTTACCTAGACCCTACGAGCAGTACTTC

clone_size: -
j_call: TRBJ1-5
v_call: TRBV28
d_call: -
cdr3_aa: CASGVDQPQHF
cdr3_nt: TGTGCCAGCGGTGTGGATCAGCCCCAGCATTTT

clone_size: -
j_call: TRBJ2-7
v_call: TRBV11-2
d_call: -
cdr3_aa: CASSTGPSYEQYF
cdr3_nt: TGTGCCAGCAGCACGGGACCGTCCTACGAGCAGTACTTC

clone_size: -
j_call: TRBJ1-1
v_call: TRBV19
d_call: -
cdr3_aa: CASSIRADTEAFF
cdr3_nt: TGTGCCAGTAGTATAAGAGCGGACACTGAAGCTTTCTTT

clone_size: -
j_call: TRBJ2-1
v_call: TRBV15
d_call: TRBD2
cdr3_aa: CATSPWREGYNEQFF
cdr3_nt: TGTGCCACCAGCCCGTGGCGGGAGGGATACAATGAGCAGTTCTTC

clone_size: -
j_call: TRBJ2-5
v_call: TRBV6-5
d_call: TRBD1
cdr3_aa: CASSNSGTGGEETQYF
cdr3_nt: TGTGCCAGCAGTAACTCCGGGACAGGGGGCGAAGAGACCCAGTACTTC

clone_size: once
j_call: TRBJ1-3
v_call: TRBV10-1
d_call: -
cdr3_aa: CASSEEGRGDNGSGNTIYF
cdr3_nt: TGCGCCAGCAGTGAGGAAGGGCGGGGGGATAACGGCTCTGGAAACACCATATATTTT

clone_size: -
j_call: TRBJ2-1
v_call: TRBV2
d_call: TRBD2
cdr3_aa: CASSLTSGTSREQFF
cdr3_nt: TGTGCCAGCAGTCTAACTTCCGGGACTAGTCGGGAGCAGTTCTTC

clone_size: -
j_call: TRBJ2-2
v_call: TRBV27
d_call: TRBD2
cdr3_aa: CASSTWASGNTGELFF
cdr3_nt: TGTGCCAGCAGCACCTGGGCTAGCGGAAACACCGGGGAGCTGTTTTTT

clone_size: -
j_call: TRBJ2-2
v_call: TRBV10-3
d_call: -
cdr3_aa: CAIGVEGTGELFF
cdr3_nt: TGTGCCATCGGGGTTGAGGGTACCGGGGAGCTGTTTTTT

clone_size: -
j_call: TRBJ2-4
v_call: TRBV11-2
d_call: -
cdr3_aa: CASSLAPVGNPKNIQYF
cdr3_nt: TGTGCCAGCAGCTTAGCGCCTGTAGGGAATCCCAAAAACATTCAGTACTTC